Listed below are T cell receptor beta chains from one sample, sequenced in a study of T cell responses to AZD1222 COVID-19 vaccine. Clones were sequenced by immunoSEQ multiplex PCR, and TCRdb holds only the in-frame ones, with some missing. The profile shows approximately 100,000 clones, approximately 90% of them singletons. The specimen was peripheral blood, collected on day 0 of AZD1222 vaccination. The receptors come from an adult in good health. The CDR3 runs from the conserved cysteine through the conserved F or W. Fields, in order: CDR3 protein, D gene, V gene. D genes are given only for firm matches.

CASSHGGLSNQPQHF,NA,TRBV4-1
CASRPGENQPQHF,NA,TRBV2
CASSLLGEQYF,NA,TRBV11-1
CASSQIVGLEQYF,NA,TRBV7-9
CASSETGTPGNEQFF,NA,TRBV6-4
CASSLTGTSTQYF,TRBD2,TRBV5-6
CVSVGFVSPLHF,NA,TRBV5-5
CASQTGSGQPQHF,NA,TRBV27
CASSIWGRVENQPQHF,NA,TRBV19
CAWSVLGQPQHF,NA,TRBV30